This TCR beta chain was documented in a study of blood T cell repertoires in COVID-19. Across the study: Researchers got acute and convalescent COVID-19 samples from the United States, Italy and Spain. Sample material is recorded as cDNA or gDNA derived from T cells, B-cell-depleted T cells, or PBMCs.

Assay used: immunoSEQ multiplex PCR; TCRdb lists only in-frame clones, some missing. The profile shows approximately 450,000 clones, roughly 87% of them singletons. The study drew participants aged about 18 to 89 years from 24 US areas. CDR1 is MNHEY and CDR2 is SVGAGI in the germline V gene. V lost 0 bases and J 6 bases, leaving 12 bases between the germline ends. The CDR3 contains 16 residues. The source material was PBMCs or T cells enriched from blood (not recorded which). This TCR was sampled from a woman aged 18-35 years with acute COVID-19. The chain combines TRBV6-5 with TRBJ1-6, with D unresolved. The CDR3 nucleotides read TGTGCCAGCAGTTACTCGTCCAGGTCCGGTAATTCACCCCTCCACTTT. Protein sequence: CASSYSSRSGNSPLHF.